One sample yielded the 24 T cell receptor beta chains listed below, sequenced in a study of identical twins. A single record per CDR3 protein comes from TCRdb applying MiXCR to the 5' RACE reads. The table records some 630,000 distinct CDR3 sequences, around 7.5% of them present only once. The same data also contributed to another study, on yellow fever vaccine responses in identical twins.

Sequenced sample: PBMCs. The source of these receptors is a young woman in good health.

This clonotype has more than one count but fewer than ten. CDR3 sequence: CAISEHTSASANEQFF. For the CDR3, the DNA is TGTGCCATCAGTGAGCATACTAGCGCTTCAGCCAATGAGCAGTTCTTC. The chain has TRBV10-3 and TRBJ2-1, with 7 positions matching TRBD2. CDR3 size: 16 residues. The ends lost 2 bases at V and 6 bases at J; junction bases unmatched: 10. Germline lookup yields CDR1 ENHRY and CDR2 SYGVKD.

V usage is TRBV5-1 and J usage is TRBJ2-5; 14 bases map to TRBD2. V was clipped by 4 bases and J by 5 bases; unmatched bases: 7. Per germline, CDR1 SGHRS and CDR2 YFSETQ. CDR3 length: 16 amino acids. The CDR3 spells CASSLATSGGAETQYF. CDR3 nucleotides: TGCGCCAGCAGCCTCGCGACTAGCGGGGGGGCCGAGACCCAGTACTTC.

This clonotype was detected only a few times. This sequence joins TRBV28 and TRBJ2-7; TRBD2 agrees at 12 bases. From germline, CDR1 is MDHEN and CDR2 SYDVKM. The V gene end was trimmed by 0 bases and the J gene end by 6 bases; junction bases not matched to a gene: 6. CDR3 length equals 16 residues. The CDR3 is CASSLWTSGSDREQYF. In nucleotides, the CDR3 is TGTGCCAGCAGTTTATGGACTAGCGGGAGTGATCGCGAGCAGTACTTC.

V and J are TRBV7-9 and TRBJ2-3, with TRBD2 matching 7 bases. The CDR3 length is 16 residues. Trimming cost V 1 base and J 4 bases; bases outside gene matches: 8. CDR1 is SEHNR and CDR2 is FQNEAQ in the germline V gene (reference sequence). CDR3 amino acids: CASSLVAGVLPDTQYF. The DNA of the CDR3 is TGTGCCAGCAGCTTAGTGGCGGGAGTCCTCCCAGATACGCAGTATTTT.

This clonotype was counted ten times or more. The chain recombines TRBV12-3 or TRBV12-4 with TRBJ1-4, with D hard to call. V was clipped by 3 bases and J by 6 bases, with 5 bases between them. The length of the CDR3 is 12 residues. CDR3 sequence: CASSFADEKLFF. The CDR3 bases are TGTGCCAGCAGTTTTGCTGATGAAAAACTGTTTTTT.

This clonotype has ten or more counts. V is TRBV10-3 and J is TRBJ2-3; D might be TRBD1 (5 bases). The V gene's germline CDR1 is ENHRY and CDR2 SYGVKD. The CDR3 is made up of 15 amino acids. V lost 2 bases and J 2 bases, leaving 11 bases between the germline ends. The CDR3 DNA follows: TGTGCCATCAGTGAGGGGGCTGGCCCCACAGATACGCAGTATTTT. Its protein is CAISEGAGPTDTQYF.

This clonotype was detected ten times or more. The chain employs TRBV7-2 and TRBJ2-1, with 8 positions matching TRBD2. This CDR3 contains 15 residues. Germline CDR1 is SGHTA and CDR2 is FQGNSA. The ends lost 5 bases at V and 4 bases at J; junction bases unmatched: 7. This CDR3 is CASSPGLGPYNEQFF. CDR3 sequence (DNA): TGTGCCAGCAGCCCGGGACTAGGGCCATACAATGAGCAGTTCTTC.

This clonotype has just a few counts. The chain joins TRBV20-1 to TRBJ2-1; 9 nucleotides agree with TRBD2. CDR1 and CDR2 from the germline V gene are DFQATT and SNEGSKA (reference sequence). The ends lost 6 bases at V and 4 bases at J; junction bases unmatched: 10. The CDR3 sequence is 15 residues long. The CDR3 spells CSAPHRAGGYNEQFF. CDR3 DNA sequence: TGCAGTGCGCCGCACCGAGCGGGAGGATACAATGAGCAGTTCTTC.

This clonotype has just a few counts. CDR3 loop: CASSAGTSGNEQYF. CDR3 bases: TGTGCCAGCAGTGCCGGGACTAGCGGAAACGAGCAGTACTTC. The V and J genes are TRBV7-6 and TRBJ2-7; 11 bases line up with TRBD2. With V trimmed by 6 bases and J by 5 bases, 6 bases remained unmatched. CDR3 length: 14 amino acids. From germline, CDR1 is SGHVS and CDR2 FNYEAQ.

This clonotype came up many times. V gene TRBV28 combines with J gene TRBJ2-1; TRBD2 matches 9 bases. The J segment lost 2 bases and the V segment lost 6 bases, leaving 8 bases of the junction unmatched. This CDR3 region has 16 residues. CDR1 and CDR2 (germline): MDHEN, SYDVKM. The DNA for the CDR3 is TGTGCCAGCAGCTCCATCCAGCGGGGGGCCTACAATGAGCAGTTCTTC. It translates to CASSSIQRGAYNEQFF. The full variable domain, its missing parts supplied by reference TRBV28 and TRBJ2-1, is DVKVTQSSRYLVKRTGEKVFLECVQDMDHENMFWYRQDPGLGLRLIYFSYDVKMKEKGDIPEGYSVSREKKERFSLILESASTNQTSMYLCASSSIQRGAYNEQFFGPGTRLTVL.

This sequence joins TRBV7-9 and TRBJ2-5; either TRBD1 or TRBD2 may supply D (5 bases each). V dropped 5 bases and J dropped 4 bases, with 14 bases sitting between them. Germline V CDR1 and CDR2: SEHNR, FQNEAQ (reference sequence). The CDR3 runs 14 residues. CDR3: CASSPRDAGETQYF. The CDR3 nucleotides are TGTGCCAGCAGCCCCCGGGACGCCGGAGAGACCCAGTACTTC.

This clonotype was counted a few times. The CDR3 sequence is CASTAGSSYEQYV. CDR3 sequence (DNA): TGTGCCAGCACGGCAGGGAGCTCCTACGAGCAGTACGTC. J is TRBJ2-7 and V is TRBV28, with D perhaps given as TRBD1 or TRBD2 (5 bases each). Germline V gene lookup returns CDR1 MDHEN and CDR2 SYDVKM. The CDR3 spans 13 residues. V gave up 7 bases and J gave up 0 bases, with 10 bases separating them.

V usage is TRBV12-3 or TRBV12-4 and J usage is TRBJ2-7, with 9 nucleotides matching TRBD2. CDR3 length: 17 residues. Losses at the gene ends were 7 bases for V and 3 bases for J; bases not matched to a gene: 16. The CDR3, as DNA: TGTGCCAGCACCCTGGGGGCGGGAGGGCCATTATACTACGAGCAGTACTTC. It translates to CASTLGAGGPLYYEQYF.

The rearrangement links TRBV29-1 to TRBJ1-2; no firm D call. The germline gives CDR1 SQVTM, CDR2 ANQGSEA. Trimming stripped 2 bases from V and 4 bases from J, with 14 bases between. The length of the CDR3 is 14 residues. CDR3 protein: CSVEFGLSSYGYTF. The CDR3 DNA reads TGCAGCGTTGAATTCGGACTGAGTAGCTATGGCTACACCTTC.

This clonotype has more than one count but fewer than ten. The CDR3 region is CASSYSGVSNEKLFF. The CDR3 DNA sequence: TGTGCCAGCAGTTATAGTGGGGTGTCTAATGAAAAACTGTTTTTT. V and J are TRBV6-5 and TRBJ1-4; D is undetermined. V lost 3 bases to trimming and J lost 3 bases, with 11 bases between them. Germline V gives CDR1 MNHEY, CDR2 SVGAGI. This CDR3 is 15 amino acids long.

At least ten counts were recorded for this clonotype. The chain combines TRBV12-3 or TRBV12-4 with TRBJ2-1, with D maybe TRBD2 (5 bases). With 1 base removed from V and 14 bases from J, the gap between germline ends came to 15 bases. The length of the CDR3 is 13 residues. DNA of the CDR3: TGTGCCAGCAGTTTAGGGGAACTAGTACACAAGTTCTTC. It yields the protein CASSLGELVHKFF.

The chain is built from TRBV10-1 and TRBJ2-6; D might be TRBD1 (5 bases). V gave up 2 bases and J gave up 4 bases, with 9 bases separating them. This CDR3 region has 15 residues. CDR1 and CDR2 (germline): WNHNN, SYGVQD (reference sequence). The CDR3: CASSEGAAGANVLTF. CDR3 DNA sequence: TGCGCCAGCAGTGAGGGGGCTGCCGGGGCCAACGTCCTGACTTTC.

This clonotype has a count of ten or more. The chain carries TRBV29-1 and TRBJ1-2, with D possibly being TRBD1 (6 bases). This CDR3 has 12 amino acids. CDR1 is SQVTM and CDR2 is ANQGSEA in the germline V gene. V shed 7 bases and J shed 4 bases, with 13 bases lying between them. The CDR3 DNA follows: TGCAGCGCGGGGGACACTTCCTATGGCTACACCTTC. Amino acids: CSAGDTSYGYTF.

This clonotype was observed at least ten times. The rearrangement joins TRBV24-1 to TRBJ2-7; D possibly corresponds to TRBD2 (5 bases). Trimming took 3 bases from V and 1 from J, leaving 6 bases between them. There are 13 residues in the CDR3. The germline V gene has CDR1 KGHDR and CDR2 SFDVKD. The CDR3 DNA follows: TGTGCCACCAGTGATCGGGGATCCTACGAGCAGTACGTC. Translated, it gives CATSDRGSYEQYV.

The table lists this clonotype with many counts. This sequence joins TRBV29-1 and TRBJ2-1, with TRBD2 matching over 13 bases. The CDR3 contains 21 residues. Trimming took 0 bases from V and 2 from J; bases not matched to a gene: 16. The germline gives CDR1 SQVTM, CDR2 ANQGSEA. The DNA for the CDR3 is TGCAGCGTTGAAGATATTTGGGGACTAGCGGGATCCCCCCCCCCCTACAATGAGCAGTTCTTC. It codes for CSVEDIWGLAGSPPPYNEQFF.

This clonotype was detected ten times or more. This sequence joins TRBV11-2 and TRBJ2-7; no firm D call. CDR3 size: 12 residues. V was cut by 0 bases and J by 2 bases, with 2 bases left in between. Germline V lookup: CDR1 SGHAT, CDR2 FQNNGV. CDR3 region: CASSLDTYEQYV. CDR3 in DNA: TGTGCCAGCAGCTTAGATACCTACGAGCAGTACGTC.

This clonotype appeared a few times. The chain has TRBV27 and TRBJ2-1; D is perhaps TRBD1 or TRBD2 (7 bases each). The CDR3 has 16 amino acids. In germline, CDR1 is MNHEY, CDR2 SMNVEV (reference sequence). Between the trimmed V and J ends, which lost 6 bases and 12 bases, there was a span of 27 bases. The CDR3 nucleotides are TGTGCCAGCAGCCCACCCAGGGGGGGGAGGACCCCCGCGCAGTTCTTC. Residues: CASSPPRGGRTPAQFF.

This chain uses TRBV27 with TRBJ1-3; a weak D match, TRBD1 (5 bases). V shed 8 bases and J shed 0 bases, with 11 bases lying between them. This CDR3 comprises 14 residues. CDR1 and CDR2 (germline): MNHEY, SMNVEV (reference sequence). This chain's CDR3 is CASRDGTSGNTIYF. In DNA, the CDR3 is TGTGCCAGCCGCGACGGGACCTCTGGAAACACCATATATTTT.

The chain carries TRBV12-5 and TRBJ2-1, with a weak D call TRBD1 (6 bases). The germline V gene encodes CDR1 LGHNT and CDR2 FRNRAP. The CDR3 is 17 residues long. Deletions cut 0 bases from V and 2 bases from J, with 14 bases between. The CDR3 nucleotides are TGTGCTAGTGGTTTGGTACTTGCGGACAGACCCTACAATGAGCAGTTCTTC. Amino acid sequence: CASGLVLADRPYNEQFF.